The 28 T cell receptor beta chains reported below all come from one sample, sequenced in a study of OX40 agonist ivuxolimab in advanced cancers. Sequencing was performed with immunoSEQ multiplex PCR; in TCRdb, only in-frame clones are kept and a portion is missing. The sample shows about 61,000 clones, roughly 90% of them seen only once. The sequenced sample was CD4+ or CD8+ T cells sorted from blood, obtained in a trial of the OX40 agonist ivuxolimab. The receptors derive from an adult with an advanced solid tumor such as melanoma, head and neck, liver or kidney cancer.

The V and J genes are TRBV7-9 and TRBJ2-1; D not certain. In germline, CDR1 is SEHNR, CDR2 FQNEAQ (reference sequence). This CDR3 has 12 amino acids. The V gene lost 3 bases and the J gene lost 9 bases, with 9 bases spanning the gap. This chain's CDR3 is CASSFRFGEQFF. For the CDR3, the DNA is TGTGCCAGCAGCTTCCGTTTCGGTGAGCAGTTCTTC. The full variable domain, rest sourced from reference TRBV7-9 and TRBJ2-1, is DTGVSQNPRHKITKRGQNVTFRCDPISEHNRLYWYRQTLGQGPEFLTYFQNEAQLEKSRLLSDRFSAERPKGSFSTLEIQRTEQGDSAMYLCASSFRFGEQFFGPGTRLTVL.

The rearrangement links TRBV4-1 to TRBJ1-4; the D is unclear. Trimming took off 1 base at V and 11 bases at J, with 20 bases between the two ends. CDR3 size: 16 residues. Germline CDR1 is MGHRA and CDR2 is YSYEKL. CDR3 protein: CASSQVHGKEVGKLFF. As DNA, the CDR3 is TGCGCCAGCAGCCAAGTACACGGGAAAGAAGTAGGGAAACTGTTTTTT.

The chain links TRBV28 to TRBJ1-5; D gene ambiguous. Germline values: CDR1 MDHEN, CDR2 SYDVKM. The CDR3 runs to 16 residues. Trimming took 2 bases from V and 9 from J, leaving 20 bases between them. The CDR3, as DNA: TGTGCCAGCAGTTTACCTGCCCTAAGCGGGATCCTGCCCCAGCATTTT. This translates into CASSLPALSGILPQHF.

The chain couples TRBV6-6 to TRBJ1-3; D gene ambiguous. Between the trimmed V and J ends, which lost 6 bases and 0 bases, there was a span of 12 bases. The CDR3 length is 15 residues. The germline gives CDR1 MNHNY, CDR2 SVGAGI (reference sequence). This CDR3 reads CASRDGRVSGNTIYF. CDR3 nucleotides: TGTGCCAGCAGGGATGGACGGGTCTCTGGAAACACCATATATTTT.

The chain uses TRBV4-3 and TRBJ1-5; TRBD1 might be the D (6 bases). This CDR3 has 15 residues. Germline-derived CDR1 and CDR2 are LGHNA and YSLEER. V was pared by 3 bases and J by 6 bases, with 15 bases between. Here the CDR3 reads CASSHILDRSQPQHF. The CDR3 region has the DNA TGCGCCAGCAGCCACATACTGGACAGATCTCAGCCCCAGCATTTT.

This chain joins TRBV7-8 and TRBJ1-2; the D is unclear. The germline V and J ends were trimmed by 1 base and 5 bases, with 11 bases remaining between them. This CDR3 spans 14 amino acids. Germline V lookup: CDR1 SGHVS, CDR2 FQNEAQ. CDR3 nucleotide sequence: TGTGCCAGCAGCTTAGAACCTTCGGGGTATGGCTACACCTTC. Translated: CASSLEPSGYGYTF.

This chain joins TRBV19 and TRBJ1-2; D not resolved. The CDR3 is 13 residues long. The V end was cut by 5 bases, the J end by 4 bases, with 11 bases between. The germline V gene encodes CDR1 LNHDA and CDR2 SQIVND (reference sequence). The chain's CDR3 is CASSYGGFYGYTF. The CDR3 coding sequence is TGTGCCAGTAGTTACGGAGGGTTCTATGGCTACACCTTC.

The V call is TRBV9, the J call TRBJ2-1; D tentatively fits TRBD1 or TRBD2 (5 bases each). The V gene's germline CDR1 is SGDLS and CDR2 YYNGEE. V shed 3 bases and J shed 0 bases, with 13 bases lying between them. CDR3 length: 16 residues. The CDR3 DNA sequence: TGTGCCAGCAGCGAGGGACGGGGCCGCTCCTACAATGAGCAGTTCTTC. Protein sequence: CASSEGRGRSYNEQFF.

V usage is TRBV4-1 and J usage is TRBJ2-2; a possible D gene is TRBD2 (5 bases). This CDR3 has 16 residues. CDR1 MGHRA and CDR2 YSYEKL come from the germline V gene. Trimming removed 1 base from V and 0 bases from J, with 9 bases in between. CDR3 protein: CASSQAGSSNTGELFF. CDR3 in DNA: TGCGCCAGCAGCCAAGCGGGGTCTTCGAACACCGGGGAGCTGTTTTTT.

The rearrangement joins TRBV7-9 to TRBJ1-2; 7 nucleotides agree with TRBD1. Losses at the gene ends were 6 bases for V and 0 bases for J; bases not matched to a gene: 10. This CDR3 has 16 amino acids. Germline loops: CDR1 SEHNR, CDR2 FQNEAQ (reference sequence). The CDR3 DNA reads TGTGCCAGCAGACCTACCGGGACAGACCCTAACTATGGCTACACCTTC. It codes for CASRPTGTDPNYGYTF.

The chain couples TRBV15 to TRBJ2-4, with 10 bases lining up with TRBD2. With 3 bases clipped from V and 7 bases from J, the junction kept 12 bases outside the gene matches. This CDR3 comprises 17 residues. Germline V gives CDR1 LNHNV, CDR2 YYDKDF (reference sequence). The CDR3 is CATSRPKREGLLNIQYF. The DNA for the CDR3 is TGTGCCACCAGCAGGCCTAAGCGGGAGGGCCTGCTGAACATTCAGTACTTC.

This chain uses TRBV30 with TRBJ2-2; D gene unclear. The germline V gene has CDR1 GTSNPN and CDR2 SVGIG (reference sequence). This CDR3 is built from 13 residues. Trimming left V 5 bases short and J 5 bases short, with 12 bases between. Written as DNA, the CDR3 is TGTGCCTGGGGACCTACTTGGACCGGGGAGCTGTTTTTT. Encoded protein: CAWGPTWTGELFF.

V usage is TRBV30 and J usage is TRBJ2-1, with TRBD2 as a possible D gene (6 bases). The V gene lost 2 bases and the J gene lost 3 bases, with 8 bases spanning the gap. Germline CDR1 GTSNPN, CDR2 SVGIG (reference sequence). This CDR3 region has 13 residues. The CDR3 DNA is TGTGCCTGGAGTTCAGCGGGCTACAATGAGCAGTTCTTC. This codes for CAWSSAGYNEQFF.

The gene calls are TRBV5-4 and TRBJ1-1; D not resolved. The CDR3 runs to 14 residues. The V end lost 1 base, the J end lost 0 bases, and 7 bases lay between the germline ends. Looked up from germline, CDR1 is SGHNT and CDR2 is YYREEE (reference sequence). CDR3 sequence: CASSLPSVNTEAFF. Written as DNA, the CDR3 is TGTGCCAGCAGCTTGCCCTCAGTGAACACTGAAGCTTTCTTT. The full variable domain, with the rest looked up from reference TRBV5-4 and TRBJ1-1, is ETGVTQSPTHLIKTRGQQVTLRCSSQSGHNTVSWYQQALGQGPQFIFQYYREEENGRGNFPPRFSGLQFPNYSSELNVNALELDDSALYLCASSLPSVNTEAFFGQGTRLTVV.

The chain employs TRBV28 and TRBJ1-2, with D possibly TRBD1 on 6 matching bases. The CDR3 length is 12 residues. Per the germline V gene, CDR1 is MDHEN and CDR2 is SYDVKM. Trimming took off 5 bases at V and 5 bases at J, with 9 bases between the two ends. CDR3 coding DNA: TGTGCCAGCAGTGGACAGTCTTATGGCTACACCTTC. It is translated as CASSGQSYGYTF.

The chain combines TRBV4-2 with TRBJ1-3; maybe TRBD1 (5 bases). CDR3 length: 19 amino acids. Germline V gives CDR1 LGHNA, CDR2 YNFKEQ. Trimming cost V 2 bases and J 0 bases, with 20 bases left between them. CDR3 in amino acids: CASSQTRAAQGLSGNTIYF. CDR3 DNA: TGTGCCAGCAGCCAAACAAGGGCCGCCCAGGGCCTCTCTGGAAACACCATATATTTT.

The chain has TRBV30 and TRBJ2-3; D tentatively reads TRBD1 or TRBD2 (7 bases each). Germline V lookup: CDR1 GTSNPN, CDR2 SVGIG (reference sequence). The CDR3 extends over 14 amino acids. V was clipped by 5 bases and J by 1 base, with 13 bases between them. Written as DNA, the CDR3 is TGTGCCTGGGGGGCAGGGGGGGGCACAGATACGCAGTATTTT. This encodes CAWGAGGGTDTQYF.

In this sample, this clone turned up once. The chain uses TRBV5-4 and TRBJ2-1, with 9 positions matching TRBD2. Germline V gives CDR1 SGHNT, CDR2 YYREEE (reference sequence). The CDR3 totals 16 residues. V gave up 4 bases and J gave up 7 bases; unmatched junction bases: 12. CDR3 in DNA: TGTGCCAGCAGCCAGGATGGCGGGGGGGCAGGGAATGAGCAGTTCTTC. Translating gives CASSQDGGGAGNEQFF. Complete variable domain (other parts from reference TRBV5-4 and TRBJ2-1): ETGVTQSPTHLIKTRGQQVTLRCSSQSGHNTVSWYQQALGQGPQFIFQYYREEENGRGNFPPRFSGLQFPNYSSELNVNALELDDSALYLCASSQDGGGAGNEQFFGPGTRLTVL.

The chain links TRBV4-3 to TRBJ1-1; no clear D. V was trimmed by 0 bases and J by 6 bases, leaving 11 bases between them. CDR1 and CDR2 from the germline V gene are LGHNA and YSLEER. This CDR3 is built from 14 residues. In DNA, the CDR3 is TGCGCCAGCAGCCAAGATGGGGAAGGGTCTGAAGCTTTCTTT. This codes for CASSQDGEGSEAFF.

V gene TRBV6-5 combines with J gene TRBJ1-5; D uncertain. The germline V gene has CDR1 MNHEY and CDR2 SVGAGI. The CDR3 spans 13 residues. V lost 4 bases, J lost 4 bases, and 8 bases lay in between. The CDR3 protein is CASSLIGNQPQHF. Here the CDR3 DNA reads TGTGCCAGCAGTTTAATCGGAAATCAGCCCCAGCATTTT.

V gene TRBV28 combines with J gene TRBJ2-4, with 14 nucleotides matching TRBD2. The CDR3 totals 18 residues. CDR1 is MDHEN, CDR2 SYDVKM, per germline. After removal of 6 bases from V and 5 bases from J, the junction contained 12 bases not matched to a gene. CDR3 bases: TGTGCCAGCAGCCCGATGGGACTAGCGGGAGCTTGGGAAAACATTCAGTACTTC. Protein product: CASSPMGLAGAWENIQYF.

The rearrangement links TRBV2 to TRBJ2-7, with no clear D. V was clipped by 1 base and J by 4 bases, with 8 bases between them. The CDR3 is 13 residues long. Germline CDR1 reads SNHLY; CDR2 reads FYNNEI. The CDR3 region has the DNA TGTGCCAGCAGTGAAGGGTGGGAATACGAGCAGTACGTC. It codes for CASSEGWEYEQYV.

The rearrangement joins TRBV13 to TRBJ2-1, with D perhaps matching TRBD2 (6 bases). Deletions cut 5 bases from V and 5 bases from J, with 22 bases between. In germline, CDR1 is PRHDT, CDR2 FYEKMQ (reference sequence). The CDR3 sequence is 17 residues long. For the CDR3, the DNA is TGTGCCAGCAGCGTTAGCTCAGGCGGGATGAAGGACAATGAGCAGTTCTTC. It codes for CASSVSSGGMKDNEQFF.

J is TRBJ1-5 and V is TRBV19; D is perhaps TRBD1 (5 bases). CDR3 size: 13 residues. The germline V gene encodes CDR1 LNHDA and CDR2 SQIVND (reference sequence). The V gene lost 5 bases and the J gene lost 7 bases, with 12 bases spanning the gap. CDR3 DNA: TGTGCCAGTAGTCCATGGGGGACCCAGCCCCAGCATTTT. It translates to CASSPWGTQPQHF.

J is TRBJ2-2 and V is TRBV15; 12 bases line up with TRBD2. CDR1 is LNHNV and CDR2 is YYDKDF in the germline V gene (reference sequence). CDR3 size: 15 residues. Trimming cost V 6 bases and J 6 bases; bases outside gene matches: 5. The CDR3 bases are TGTGCCACCAGGACTAGCGGGAGCGGGGCCGGGGAGCTGTTTTTT. This translates into CATRTSGSGAGELFF.

This sequence joins TRBV28 and TRBJ2-7; 7 bases line up with TRBD2. The trim removed 6 bases at V and 6 bases at J, leaving 14 bases unmatched. Looked up from germline, CDR1 is MDHEN and CDR2 is SYDVKM. The CDR3 totals 15 residues. The CDR3 sequence is CASSSSGAPSGEQYV. In DNA form, the CDR3 reads TGTGCCAGCAGCTCTAGCGGAGCCCCATCGGGCGAGCAGTACGTC.

V and J are TRBV15 and TRBJ2-5, with 7 nucleotides matching TRBD2. The CDR3 is made up of 15 amino acids. Germline assignment: CDR1 LNHNV and CDR2 YYDKDF (reference sequence). Germline trimming cut 1 base from V and 1 base from J; bases unmatched to any gene: 3. The DNA for the CDR3 is TGTGCCACCAGCAGAGGCAGGGAGGGCCAAGAGACCCAGTACTTC. It is translated as CATSRGREGQETQYF.

Notes on this clone: At one end, the junction sequence differs from germline, possibly due to a read error. The chain carries TRBV2 and TRBJ2-3, with no clear D. Germline assignment: CDR1 SNHLY and CDR2 FYNNEI. CDR3 length: 11 amino acids. The CDR3 region has the DNA TGTGCCACCAGTAATACTAACACGCAGTATTTT. Amino acid sequence: CATSNTNTQYF.